Below are 26 T cell receptor beta chains sequenced from a single sample in a study of blood T cell repertoires in COVID-19. Repertoires were generated with immunoSEQ multiplex PCR, while TCRdb's copy carries only in-frame clones and drops some. The table has 200,000 or so clones, about 84% seen once; the top ten hold roughly 5%. The sequencing input was peripheral blood. The source of these receptors is a young woman with acute or convalescent COVID-19.

The V call is TRBV5-6, the J call TRBJ1-2; no firm D call. The CDR3 totals 13 residues. CDR1 and CDR2 (germline): SGHDT, YYEEEE. V dropped 5 bases and J dropped 4 bases, with 12 bases sitting between them. The CDR3 is CASRVAVSYGYTF. CDR3 in DNA: TGTGCCAGCAGGGTGGCAGTCAGCTATGGCTACACCTTC.

The chain employs TRBV7-6 and TRBJ1-4, with D perhaps matching TRBD1 (5 bases). Looked up from germline, CDR1 is SGHVS and CDR2 is FNYEAQ. The CDR3 sequence is 15 residues long. V lost 5 bases to trimming and J lost 5 bases, with 15 bases between them. The CDR3 region is CASSQRAGPNEKLFF. CDR3 nucleotides: TGTGCCAGCAGCCAAAGGGCAGGGCCAAATGAAAAACTGTTTTTT.

This rearrangement joins TRBV6-1 to TRBJ1-2; D may be TRBD1 (5 bases). The CDR3 contains 16 residues. The ends were cut back, 3 bases at V and 4 bases at J, with 18 bases in the middle. CDR1 and CDR2 (germline): MNHNS, SASEGT. CDR3: CASSEFQQVSGYGYTF. CDR3 sequence (DNA): TGTGCCAGCAGTGAGTTCCAACAGGTCTCCGGCTATGGCTACACCTTC.

The gene calls are TRBV7-6 and TRBJ1-4; a possible D gene is TRBD1 (5 bases). Trimming took 5 bases from V and 4 from J, leaving 14 bases between them. This CDR3 comprises 15 residues. Germline V lookup: CDR1 SGHVS, CDR2 FNYEAQ. In nucleotides, the CDR3 is TGTGCCAGCAGCCGATCGGGCCAGGGTAATGAAAAACTGTTTTTT. Translated, it gives CASSRSGQGNEKLFF.

This clone was observed a few times. The chain links TRBV24-1 to TRBJ1-2, with D perhaps matching TRBD1 (6 bases). Germline loops: CDR1 KGHDR, CDR2 SFDVKD. This CDR3 has 15 residues. V lost 4 bases and J 5 bases, leaving 16 bases between the germline ends. The CDR3 loop reads CATSEGGVVIYGYTF. CDR3 nucleotides: TGTGCCACCAGTGAAGGGGGGGTTGTAATTTATGGCTACACCTTC.

The chain has TRBV19 and TRBJ2-7, with 7 positions matching TRBD2. J lost 3 bases, V lost 11 bases, and 10 bases had no gene match. The length of the CDR3 is 13 residues. Germline CDR1 and CDR2: LNHDA and SQIVND (reference sequence). The chain's CDR3 is CASSGTTHYEQYF. The DNA of the CDR3 is TGTGCCTCGTCCGGGACTACACACTACGAGCAGTACTTC.

This rearrangement joins TRBV19 to TRBJ2-7; 8 bases are a match to TRBD1. Germline CDR1 and CDR2: LNHDA and SQIVND (reference sequence). The CDR3 consists of 14 residues. Losses at the gene ends were 9 bases for V and 3 bases for J; bases not matched to a gene: 10. DNA for the CDR3: TGTGCCAGCACGTGGGGGACAGGCGACTACGAGCAGTACTTC. It encodes CASTWGTGDYEQYF. Based on the CDR3 plus reference TRBV19 and TRBJ2-7, the full variable domain is DGGITQSPKYLFRKEGQNVTLSCEQNLNHDAMYWYRQDPGQGLRLIYYSQIVNDFQKGDIAEGYSVSREKKESFPLTVTSAQKNPTAFYLCASTWGTGDYEQYFGPGTRLTVT.

This clone was found once. This chain joins TRBV7-8 and TRBJ1-2; 8 nucleotides match TRBD1. Germline V lookup: CDR1 SGHVS, CDR2 FQNEAQ. V was pared by 5 bases and J by 7 bases, with 6 bases of the junction left unmatched. This CDR3 is built from 13 residues. CDR3: CASSAGQGIGYTF. CDR3 DNA sequence: TGTGCCAGCAGCGCCGGACAGGGAATTGGCTACACCTTC.

The chain uses TRBV6-5 and TRBJ2-7, with a weak D call TRBD1 (6 bases). Germline lookup yields CDR1 MNHEY and CDR2 SVGAGI. This CDR3 contains 12 residues. V was trimmed by 11 bases and J by 2 bases, leaving 13 bases between them. The CDR3 spells CACRDTAYEQYF. The CDR3 coding sequence is TGTGCCTGCCGGGACACCGCCTACGAGCAGTACTTC.

This chain uses TRBV11-2 with TRBJ1-2; 10 nucleotides match TRBD1. The V gene end was trimmed by 5 bases and the J gene end by 4 bases; junction bases not matched to a gene: 7. Per the germline V gene, CDR1 is SGHAT and CDR2 is FQNNGV. There are 15 residues in the CDR3. The CDR3 DNA reads as TGTGCCAGCAGCAGAGGGACAGGGGATTTCTATGGCTACACCTTC. It translates to CASSRGTGDFYGYTF. The whole variable domain, filled in from reference TRBV11-2 and TRBJ1-2, reads EAGVAQSPRYKIIEKRQSVAFWCNPISGHATLYWYQQILGQGPKLLIQFQNNGVVDDSQLPKDRFSAERLKGVDSTLKIQPAKLEDSAVYLCASSRGTGDFYGYTFGSGTRLTVV.

The V call is TRBV28, the J call TRBJ1-2; no clear D gene. Trimming took off 3 bases at V and 3 bases at J, with 14 bases between the two ends. The CDR3 is made up of 15 amino acids. Looked up from germline, CDR1 is MDHEN and CDR2 is SYDVKM. CDR3 sequence: CASSFSGFGDYGYTF. The CDR3 DNA follows: TGTGCCAGCAGTTTTTCGGGGTTCGGAGACTATGGCTACACCTTC.

The chain has TRBV6-5 and TRBJ2-1; D unclear. Germline V gene sequence: CDR1 MNHEY, CDR2 SVGAGI. The V end lost 8 bases, the J end lost 1 base, and 15 bases lay between the germline ends. The CDR3 runs to 15 residues. The CDR3 DNA reads as TGTGCCAGCTTCGGGTGGAATACATCCTACAATGAGCAGTTCTTC. It specifies CASFGWNTSYNEQFF.

This clone came up a few times. The chain employs TRBV27 and TRBJ1-1; possibly TRBD1 for D (5 bases). Deletions cut 5 bases from V and 7 bases from J, with 11 bases between. The CDR3 totals 12 residues. Germline values: CDR1 MNHEY, CDR2 SMNVEV (reference sequence). For the CDR3, the DNA is TGTGCCAGCAGTGCGACAGTAAATGAAGCTTTCTTT. This sequence encodes CASSATVNEAFF.

The chain employs TRBV9 and TRBJ1-2; D gene uncertain. V lost 1 base and J lost 8, with 18 bases in between. CDR3 length: 15 amino acids. The germline gives CDR1 SGDLS, CDR2 YYNGEE. The CDR3 sequence: CASSVSYGGGVGYTF. In nucleotides, the CDR3 is TGTGCCAGCAGCGTATCATACGGCGGCGGGGTCGGCTACACCTTC.

The chain combines TRBV4-1 with TRBJ2-2, with 7 bases matching TRBD2. This CDR3 comprises 18 residues. V gave up 0 bases and J gave up 7 bases; unmatched junction bases: 14. The germline V gene has CDR1 MGHRA and CDR2 YSYEKL. The CDR3 spells CASSQDLSGRAYGGELFF. CDR3 coding DNA: TGCGCCAGCAGCCAAGATCTCTCTGGGAGGGCCTATGGCGGGGAGCTGTTTTTT.

V usage is TRBV4-3 and J usage is TRBJ1-2; possible D gene TRBD1, 6 bases. CDR1 and CDR2 from the germline V gene are LGHNA and YSLEER. There are 15 residues in the CDR3. The V gene lost 0 bases and the J gene lost 7 bases, with 15 bases spanning the gap. CDR3 amino acids: CASSQDPRGTSGYTF. The CDR3 DNA is TGCGCCAGCAGCCAAGACCCGAGGGGGACAAGTGGCTACACCTTC.

The chain recombines TRBV7-2 with TRBJ1-1; 9 nucleotides line up with TRBD1. V was pared by 4 bases and J by 10 bases, with 10 bases of the junction left unmatched. The CDR3 consists of 14 residues. CDR1 and CDR2 from the germline V gene are SGHTA and FQGNSA. The CDR3 spells CASSSTGTGKGAFF. CDR3 DNA: TGTGCCAGCAGCTCAACCGGGACAGGGAAAGGAGCTTTCTTT.

The chain's CDR3 is CATSSSGVGYEQFF. For the CDR3, the DNA is TGTGCCACCAGCAGTAGCGGGGTGGGCTATGAGCAGTTCTTC. The chain has TRBV15 and TRBJ2-1, with TRBD2 matching 8 bases. The V segment lost 3 bases and the J segment 8 bases; nucleotides outside the gene matches: 6. Germline CDR1 and CDR2: LNHNV and YYDKDF (reference sequence). The CDR3 sequence is 14 residues long. The whole variable domain, remainder taken from reference TRBV15 and TRBJ2-1, is DAMVIQNPRYQVTQFGKPVTLSCSQTLNHNVMYWYQQKSSQAPKLLFHYYDKDFNNEADTPDNFQSRRPNTSFCFLDIRSPGLGDTAMYLCATSSSGVGYEQFFGPGTRLTVL.

For the CDR3, the DNA is TGTGCCAGCAGTCCCATGGGACAGCGCTACTACAATGAGCAGTTCTTC. It specifies CASSPMGQRYYNEQFF. V usage is TRBV27 and J usage is TRBJ2-1; TRBD1 matches 7 bases. The germline V gene has CDR1 MNHEY and CDR2 SMNVEV (reference sequence). The CDR3 contains 16 residues. The V and J ends lost 5 bases and 3 bases, in that order; junction bases with no gene match: 10.

This clone was observed once. V is TRBV12-1 and J is TRBJ2-7; the D call of TRBD2 is as the table states it, not checked on the DNA. TRBV12-1 is an annotated pseudogene. The CDR3 covers 16 residues. As DNA, the CDR3 is TGTGCCAGCAGCTCTCATAGCGGGGGGACCGCCTACGAGCAGTACTTC. Translating it yields CASSSHSGGTAYEQYF.

The sample holds a few counts of this clone. The chain uses TRBV4-1 and TRBJ1-4; 9 bases match TRBD1. This CDR3 has 16 amino acids. Germline V gene sequence: CDR1 MGHRA, CDR2 YSYEKL. V lost 0 bases and J lost 8; bases outside the gene matches: 7. The CDR3 loop is CASSQDQGTGNEKLFF. Here the CDR3 DNA reads TGCGCCAGCAGCCAAGATCAAGGGACAGGGAACGAAAAACTGTTTTTT.

V is TRBV6-2 or TRBV6-3 and J is TRBJ1-4; tentative D call: TRBD1 (5 bases). CDR1 is MNHEY, CDR2 SVGEGT, per germline. The CDR3 is 14 residues long. Trimming took off 4 bases at V and 4 bases at J, with 10 bases between the two ends. The DNA for the CDR3 is TGTGCCAGCAGTTCTCGACAGCTTAATGAAAAACTGTTTTTT. It yields the protein CASSSRQLNEKLFF.

The chain employs TRBV6-2 or TRBV6-3 and TRBJ2-3, with D perhaps matching TRBD1 (5 bases). CDR1 MNHEY and CDR2 SVGEGT come from the germline V gene. CDR3 size: 15 residues. The ends were cut back, 4 bases at V and 0 bases at J, with 11 bases in the middle. CDR3 in amino acids: CASSSRQYSTDTQYF. The CDR3 DNA sequence: TGTGCCAGCAGTTCTCGACAGTATAGCACAGATACGCAGTATTTT.

This chain links TRBV21-1 with TRBJ1-1; the table's D call, TRBD1, has no DNA check behind it. TRBV21-1 is termed a pseudogene. This CDR3 has 20 amino acids. CDR3 in amino acids: CASSAPCSPGQRTRNTEAFF. The CDR3 DNA is TGTGCCAGCAGCGCCCCCTGTTCCCCGGGACAGAGGACCAGGAACACTGAAGCTTTCTTT.

Note on this clone: This sample also contains other DNA sequences that code for the same CDR3. The V gene is TRBV6-5, the J gene TRBJ1-3; D is unresolved. Trimming removed 2 bases from V and 0 bases from J, with 8 bases in between. Germline CDR1 reads MNHEY; CDR2 reads SVGAGI. The CDR3 covers 15 residues. The DNA of the CDR3 is TGTGCCAGCAGTTACGATTGGAGCTCTGGAAACACCATATATTTT. Its translation: CASSYDWSSGNTIYF.

CDR3 nucleotide sequence: TGTGCCAGCAGCCCTCGCGCTAGCGGGGCCCCGAGCTCCTACGAGCAGTACTTC. As protein: CASSPRASGAPSSYEQYF. The V call is TRBV3-1 (or the pseudogene TRBV3-2), the J call TRBJ2-7; 9 bases line up with TRBD2. V was pared by 4 bases and J by 0 bases, with 13 bases of the junction left unmatched. The CDR3 loop spans 18 amino acids. In germline, CDR1 is LGHDT, CDR2 YNNKEL (reference sequence).